Reported below is one T cell receptor beta chain. The data stem from a study of blood T cells in healthy people across ages. Through a sample-barcoded 5' primer and a J-beta primer mix, a second PCR was run for about 6 to 12 cycles. Unique molecular identifiers of 12 random nucleotides labeled each cDNA. Using its own MiXCR run on the 5' RACE reads, TCRdb lists one record per CDR3 protein. The sample comprises some 640,000 distinct CDR3 sequences, roughly 31% of which are singletons, and approximately 14% rests with the top ten. Trimming stripped 3 bases from V and 5 bases from J, with 11 bases between. The CDR3 has 13 amino acids. Germline assignment: CDR1 SGHAT and CDR2 FQNNGV.

This sequence joins TRBV11-2 and TRBJ2-7, with TRBD1 as a possible D gene (5 bases). The material sequenced was blood. The receptor was derived from an elderly woman in good health. The CDR3 DNA is TGTGCCAGCAGCTTGAGGACAATCGACGAGCAGTACTTC. It is translated as CASSLRTIDEQYF.